This T cell receptor beta chain was retrieved from a study of T cell responses to AZD1222 COVID-19 vaccine. Notes on this clone: Antigen: not known.

Findings and limits, study-wide: Only a handful of people who got AZD1222 tested seropositive at baseline. Most donors were white British, females outnumbered males, and clonal diversity was possibly underestimated. Increased Spike-specific TCR breadth and depth were observed after two AZD1222 doses. After the peak T cell response, and only then, were repertoires sampled.

The germline V gene encodes CDR1 SGHNT and CDR2 YYREEE (reference sequence). Unmatched junction bases numbered 1, after V lost 0 bases and J lost 3 bases. The CDR3 sequence is 14 residues long. Profiling relied on immunoSEQ multiplex PCR, and the TCRdb table lists in-frame clones only, not all of them. The sample shows tens of thousands of clones, roughly 87% of them seen only once. The chain uses TRBV5-4 and TRBJ1-2; TRBD1 matches 8 bases. The source material was peripheral blood, sampled on day 0 of AZD1222 vaccination. This TCR was recovered from an adult in good health. DNA for the CDR3: TGTGCCAGCAGCTTGGACAGGGGGGACTATGGCTACACCTTC. Its translation is CASSLDRGDYGYTF.